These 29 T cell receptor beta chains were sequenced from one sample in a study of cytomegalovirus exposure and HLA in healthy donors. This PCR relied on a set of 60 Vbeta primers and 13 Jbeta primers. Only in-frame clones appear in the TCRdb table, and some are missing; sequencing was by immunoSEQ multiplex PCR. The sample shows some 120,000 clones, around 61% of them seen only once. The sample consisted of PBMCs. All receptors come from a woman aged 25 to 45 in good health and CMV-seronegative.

CDR3 in amino acids: CASSGSSLETQYF. DNA of the CDR3: TGCGCCAGCAGTGGGTCCAGTCTAGAGACCCAGTACTTC. The J gene is TRBJ2-5, the V gene TRBV10-1; D remains unclear. Trimming took 4 bases from V and 4 from J, leaving 10 bases between them. In germline, CDR1 is WNHNN, CDR2 SYGVQD (reference sequence). The CDR3 length is 13 residues.

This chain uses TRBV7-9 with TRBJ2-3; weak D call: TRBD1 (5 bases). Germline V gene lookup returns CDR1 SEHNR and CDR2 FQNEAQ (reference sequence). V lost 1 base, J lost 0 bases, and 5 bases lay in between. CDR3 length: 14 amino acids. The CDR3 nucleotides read TGTGCCAGCAGCTTAGGGACAAGCACAGATACGCAGTATTTT. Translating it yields CASSLGTSTDTQYF. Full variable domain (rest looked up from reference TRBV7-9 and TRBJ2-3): DTGVSQNPRHKITKRGQNVTFRCDPISEHNRLYWYRQTLGQGPEFLTYFQNEAQLEKSRLLSDRFSAERPKGSFSTLEIQRTEQGDSAMYLCASSLGTSTDTQYFGPGTRLTVL.

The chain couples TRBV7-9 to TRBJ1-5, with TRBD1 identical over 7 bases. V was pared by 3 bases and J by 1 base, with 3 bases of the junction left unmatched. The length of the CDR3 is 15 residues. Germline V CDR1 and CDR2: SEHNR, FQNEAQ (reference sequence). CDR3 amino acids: CASSLAQGSNQPQHF. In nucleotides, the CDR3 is TGTGCCAGCAGCTTGGCACAGGGGAGCAATCAGCCCCAGCATTTT.

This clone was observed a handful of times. The CDR3 loop reads CATSGADRSSYNEQFF. CDR3 nucleotide sequence: TGTGCCACATCTGGGGCGGACCGAAGCTCCTACAATGAGCAGTTCTTC. The chain carries TRBV15 and TRBJ2-1, with D possibly being TRBD1 (5 bases). Germline CDR1 reads LNHNV; CDR2 reads YYDKDF (reference sequence). The V and J ends lost 9 bases and 0 bases respectively, with 18 bases between them. The CDR3 runs to 16 residues.

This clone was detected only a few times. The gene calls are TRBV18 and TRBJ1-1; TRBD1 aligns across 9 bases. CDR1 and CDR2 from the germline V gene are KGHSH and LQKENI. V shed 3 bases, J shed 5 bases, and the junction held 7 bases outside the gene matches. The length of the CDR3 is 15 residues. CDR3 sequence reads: CASSPYPTGGTEAFF. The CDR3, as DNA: TGTGCCAGCTCACCGTACCCGACAGGGGGAACTGAAGCTTTCTTT.

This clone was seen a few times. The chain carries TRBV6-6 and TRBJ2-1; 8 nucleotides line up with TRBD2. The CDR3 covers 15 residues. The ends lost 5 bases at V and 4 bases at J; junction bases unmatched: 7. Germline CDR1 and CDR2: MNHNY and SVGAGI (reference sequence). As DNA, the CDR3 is TGTGCCAGCAGTCGACTCGCGGGAGGTTACAATGAGCAGTTCTTC. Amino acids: CASSRLAGGYNEQFF.

CDR3 nucleotide sequence: TGTGCCAGCAGACCGGGACTAGCGGGAGGAAGCACAGATACGCAGTATTTT. Its translation: CASRPGLAGGSTDTQYF. The V and J genes are TRBV2 and TRBJ2-3; TRBD2 matches 15 bases. The CDR3 consists of 17 residues. The germline V gene encodes CDR1 SNHLY and CDR2 FYNNEI. Trimming cost V 6 bases and J 0 bases; bases outside gene matches: 4.

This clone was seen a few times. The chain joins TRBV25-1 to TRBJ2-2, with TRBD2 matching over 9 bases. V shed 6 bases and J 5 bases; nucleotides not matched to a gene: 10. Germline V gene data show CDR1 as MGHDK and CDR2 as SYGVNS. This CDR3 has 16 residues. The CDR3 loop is CASSGSGRGSTGELFF. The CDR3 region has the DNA TGTGCCAGCAGCGGTAGCGGGAGAGGTTCGACCGGGGAGCTGTTTTTT.

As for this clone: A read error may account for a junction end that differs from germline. CDR3 sequence (DNA): TGTTCCAGCAGCGAGAGAAACACTGAAGCTTTCTTT. This sequence encodes CSSSERNTEAFF. The rearrangement links TRBV7-9 to TRBJ1-1; D not certain. The CDR3 length is 12 residues. Germline V gives CDR1 SEHNR, CDR2 FQNEAQ (reference sequence).

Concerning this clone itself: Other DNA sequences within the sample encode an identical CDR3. In DNA form, the CDR3 reads TGCGCCAGCAGCTTGGTAGGTGGACAGGGGGATGGCTACACCTTC. This translates into CASSLVGGQGDGYTF. This rearrangement joins TRBV5-1 to TRBJ1-2; 10 bases are a match to TRBD1. The trim removed 0 bases at V and 6 bases at J, leaving 5 bases unmatched. The CDR3 is 15 residues long. The germline CDR1 and CDR2 sequences are SGHRS and YFSETQ.

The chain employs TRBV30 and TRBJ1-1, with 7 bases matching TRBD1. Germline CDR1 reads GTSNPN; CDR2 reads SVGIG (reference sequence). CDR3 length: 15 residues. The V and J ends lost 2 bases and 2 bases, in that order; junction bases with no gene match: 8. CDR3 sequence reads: CAWSPRTGLNTEAFF. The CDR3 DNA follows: TGTGCCTGGAGTCCAAGGACAGGACTAAACACTGAAGCTTTCTTT.

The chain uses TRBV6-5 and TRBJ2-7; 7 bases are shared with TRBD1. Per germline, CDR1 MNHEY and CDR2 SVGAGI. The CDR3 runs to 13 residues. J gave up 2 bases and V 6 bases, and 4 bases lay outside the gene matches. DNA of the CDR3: TGTGCCAGCAGACTGGGACAGACCTACGAGCAGTACTTC. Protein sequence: CASRLGQTYEQYF.

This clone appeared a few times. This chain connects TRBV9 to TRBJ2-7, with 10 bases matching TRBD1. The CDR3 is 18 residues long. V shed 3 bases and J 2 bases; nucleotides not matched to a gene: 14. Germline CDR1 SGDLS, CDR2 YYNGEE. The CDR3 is CASSATGGENLNPYEQYF. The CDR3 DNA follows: TGTGCCAGCAGCGCGACAGGGGGCGAAAACCTAAACCCCTACGAGCAGTACTTC.

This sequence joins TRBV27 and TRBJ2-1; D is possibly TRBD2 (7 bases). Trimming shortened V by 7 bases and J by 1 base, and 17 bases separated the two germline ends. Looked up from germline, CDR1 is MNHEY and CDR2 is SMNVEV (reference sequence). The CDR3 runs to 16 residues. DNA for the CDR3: TGTGCCAGCATTGGCGGGGGCTATTTTTCCTACAATGAGCAGTTCTTC. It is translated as CASIGGGYFSYNEQFF.

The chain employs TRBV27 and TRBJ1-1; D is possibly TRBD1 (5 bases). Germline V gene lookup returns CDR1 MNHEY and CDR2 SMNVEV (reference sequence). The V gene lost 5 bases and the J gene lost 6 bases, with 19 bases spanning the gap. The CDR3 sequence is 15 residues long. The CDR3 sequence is CASSPRPQGHAEAFF. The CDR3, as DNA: TGTGCCAGCAGTCCTCGACCTCAGGGTCACGCTGAAGCTTTCTTT.

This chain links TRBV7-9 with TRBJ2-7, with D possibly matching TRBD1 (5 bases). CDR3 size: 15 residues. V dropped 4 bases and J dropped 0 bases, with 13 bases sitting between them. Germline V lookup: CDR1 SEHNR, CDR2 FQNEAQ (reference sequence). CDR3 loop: CASSSNRPSSYEQYF. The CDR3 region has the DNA TGTGCCAGCAGCTCCAACAGGCCTAGCTCCTACGAGCAGTACTTC.

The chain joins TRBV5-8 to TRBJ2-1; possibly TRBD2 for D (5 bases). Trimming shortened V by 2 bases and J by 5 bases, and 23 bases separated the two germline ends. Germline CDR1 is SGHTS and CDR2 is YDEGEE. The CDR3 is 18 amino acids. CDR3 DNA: TGTGCCAGCAGCTTTAGGCCCATTAGCGACTACCTACACAATGAGCAGTTCTTC. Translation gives CASSFRPISDYLHNEQFF.

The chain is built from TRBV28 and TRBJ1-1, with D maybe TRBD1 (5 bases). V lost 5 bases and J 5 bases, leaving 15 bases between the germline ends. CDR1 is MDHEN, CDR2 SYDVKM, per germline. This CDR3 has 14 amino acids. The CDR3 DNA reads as TGTGCCAGCAGTCCCCTCGGGGGGGGGACTGAAGCTTTCTTT. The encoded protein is CASSPLGGGTEAFF.

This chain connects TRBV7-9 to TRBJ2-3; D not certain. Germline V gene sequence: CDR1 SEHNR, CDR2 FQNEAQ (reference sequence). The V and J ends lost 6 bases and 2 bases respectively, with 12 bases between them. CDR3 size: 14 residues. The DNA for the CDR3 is TGTGCCAGCAGTCAACGACTCGACACAGATACGCAGTATTTT. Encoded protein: CASSQRLDTDTQYF.

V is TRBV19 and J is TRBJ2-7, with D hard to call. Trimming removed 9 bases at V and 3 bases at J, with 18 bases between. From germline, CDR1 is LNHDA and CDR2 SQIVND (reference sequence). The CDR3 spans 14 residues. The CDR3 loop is CASTTSYGYYEQYF. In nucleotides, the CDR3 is TGTGCCAGCACAACCAGCTACGGGTACTACGAGCAGTACTTC.

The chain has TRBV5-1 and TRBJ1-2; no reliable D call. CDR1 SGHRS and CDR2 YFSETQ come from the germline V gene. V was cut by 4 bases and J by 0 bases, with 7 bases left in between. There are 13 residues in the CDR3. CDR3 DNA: TGCGCCAGCAGCCCAGAAACTAACTATGGCTACACCTTC. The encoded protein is CASSPETNYGYTF.

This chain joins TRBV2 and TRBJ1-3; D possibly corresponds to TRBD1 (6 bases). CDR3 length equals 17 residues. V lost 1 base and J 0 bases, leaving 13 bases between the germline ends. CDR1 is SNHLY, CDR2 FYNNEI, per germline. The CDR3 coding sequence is TGTGCCAGCAGTGAAGGTTGGCAGGGGATCTCTGGAAACACCATATATTTT. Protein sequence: CASSEGWQGISGNTIYF.

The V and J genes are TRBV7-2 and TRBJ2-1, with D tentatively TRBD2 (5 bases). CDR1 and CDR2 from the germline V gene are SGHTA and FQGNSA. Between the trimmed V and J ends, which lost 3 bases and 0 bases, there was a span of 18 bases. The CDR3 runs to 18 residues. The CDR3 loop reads CASSLRVDSTSSYNEQFF. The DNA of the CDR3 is TGTGCCAGCAGCTTGAGAGTGGACTCGACGAGCTCCTACAATGAGCAGTTCTTC.

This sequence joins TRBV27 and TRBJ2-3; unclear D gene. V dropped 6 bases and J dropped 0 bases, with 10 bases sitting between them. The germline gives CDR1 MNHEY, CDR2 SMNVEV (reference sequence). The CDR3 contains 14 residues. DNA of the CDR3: TGTGCCAGCAGGTACAGCCCTAGCACAGATACGCAGTATTTT. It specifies CASRYSPSTDTQYF.

CDR3 sequence reads: CASTAEHYEQFF. The CDR3 nucleotides are TGTGCCAGCACCGCGGAGCACTATGAGCAGTTCTTC. The gene calls are TRBV28 and TRBJ2-1; D uncertain. Trimming removed 7 bases from V and 8 bases from J, with 12 bases in between. Germline loops: CDR1 MDHEN, CDR2 SYDVKM. The CDR3 consists of 12 residues.

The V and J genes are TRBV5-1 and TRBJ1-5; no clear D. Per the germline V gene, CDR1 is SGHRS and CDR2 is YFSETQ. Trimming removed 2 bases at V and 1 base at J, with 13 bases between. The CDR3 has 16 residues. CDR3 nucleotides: TGCGCCAGCAGCTTTCTGACAAACGTAAGCAATCAGCCCCAGCATTTT. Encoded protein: CASSFLTNVSNQPQHF.

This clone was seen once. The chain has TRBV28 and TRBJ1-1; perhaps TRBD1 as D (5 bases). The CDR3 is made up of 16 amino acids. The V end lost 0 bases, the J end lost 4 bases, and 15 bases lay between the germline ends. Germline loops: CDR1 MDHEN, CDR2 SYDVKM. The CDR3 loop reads CASSLWLEGLGTEAFF. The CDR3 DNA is TGTGCCAGCAGTTTATGGCTGGAGGGGTTGGGCACTGAAGCTTTCTTT. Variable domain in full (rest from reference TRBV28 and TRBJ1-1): DVKVTQSSRYLVKRTGEKVFLECVQDMDHENMFWYRQDPGLGLRLIYFSYDVKMKEKGDIPEGYSVSREKKERFSLILESASTNQTSMYLCASSLWLEGLGTEAFFGQGTRLTVV.

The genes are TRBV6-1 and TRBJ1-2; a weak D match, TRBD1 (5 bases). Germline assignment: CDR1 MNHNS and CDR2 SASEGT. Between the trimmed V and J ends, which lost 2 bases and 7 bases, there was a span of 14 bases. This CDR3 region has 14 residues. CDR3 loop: CASSESSQGFGYTF. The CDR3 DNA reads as TGTGCCAGCAGTGAATCGAGTCAGGGCTTTGGCTACACCTTC.

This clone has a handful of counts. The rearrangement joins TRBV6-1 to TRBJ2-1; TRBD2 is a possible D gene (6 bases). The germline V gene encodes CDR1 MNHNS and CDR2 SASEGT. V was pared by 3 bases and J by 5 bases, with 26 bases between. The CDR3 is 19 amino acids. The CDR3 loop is CASSEFGEAFTRGNNEQFF. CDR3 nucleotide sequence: TGTGCCAGCAGTGAGTTTGGGGAAGCCTTCACTCGGGGGAACAATGAGCAGTTCTTC.